These 13 T cell receptor beta chains originate from one sample sequenced in a study of T-cell memory formation after mild COVID-19. TCRdb used MiXCR to reprocess the 5' RACE reads, holding one entry per CDR3 protein. The data show about 270,000 distinct CDR3 sequences, around 15% seen once. The sample comprised PBMCs or a T cell subset sorted from them (not recorded which). The receptor set was obtained from a man aged 18-30 years who had mild COVID-19 (a few samples of this study predate the infection). Cell type and time point are not known.

This clonotype was found a few times. The CDR3 reads CSVRRQQETQYF. For the CDR3, the DNA is TGCAGCGTCCGGCGGCAGCAAGAGACCCAGTACTTC. The gene calls are TRBV29-1 and TRBJ2-5, with D uncertain. CDR3 length: 12 amino acids. The germline V and J ends were trimmed by 6 bases and 2 bases, with 10 bases remaining between them. Germline lookup yields CDR1 SQVTM and CDR2 ANQGSEA.

This clonotype was detected ten times or more. The genes are TRBV20-1 and TRBJ2-7; no clear D. CDR1 and CDR2 (germline): DFQATT, SNEGSKA (reference sequence). Trimming removed 5 bases from V and 3 bases from J, with 8 bases in between. The CDR3 is made up of 11 amino acids. The CDR3 DNA sequence: TGCAGTGCTTCCTCCGGCTACGAGCAGTACTTC. Protein sequence: CSASSGYEQYF.

The chain combines TRBV4-3 with TRBJ2-3, with TRBD2 matching 11 bases. The germline V gene has CDR1 LGHNA and CDR2 YSLEER. Unmatched junction bases numbered 13, after V lost 3 bases and J lost 5 bases. The CDR3 sequence is 18 residues long. CDR3 coding DNA: TGCGCCAGCAGCCAGGATCCTCCCCGACTAGCGGGGAGAGATACGCAGTATTTT. The encoded protein is CASSQDPPRLAGRDTQYF.

The sample holds a few counts of this clonotype. V is TRBV11-2 and J is TRBJ2-1; 7 bases are a match to TRBD1. The CDR3 has 11 amino acids. Germline V gives CDR1 SGHAT, CDR2 FQNNGV. V lost 5 bases, J lost 15 bases, and 7 bases stayed unmatched. The chain's CDR3 is CASSPGQDAFF. The CDR3 DNA reads as TGTGCCAGCAGCCCCGGACAGGATGCGTTCTTC.

This clonotype was found a few times. The chain employs TRBV20-1 and TRBJ2-7; D gene uncertain. V shed 3 bases and J shed 6 bases, with 9 bases lying between them. The CDR3 runs 11 residues. Germline values: CDR1 DFQATT, CDR2 SNEGSKA (reference sequence). The CDR3 sequence is CSASMSSEQYF. DNA of the CDR3: TGCAGTGCTAGTATGAGCTCCGAGCAGTACTTC.

The chain carries TRBV6-2 or TRBV6-3 and TRBJ2-6; the D is unclear. CDR3 length: 13 amino acids. Germline-derived CDR1 and CDR2 are MNHEY and SVGEGT. V dropped 6 bases and J dropped 4 bases, with 7 bases sitting between them. The CDR3 protein is CASRSAGANVLTF. In DNA form, the CDR3 reads TGTGCCAGCAGATCGGCCGGGGCCAACGTCCTGACTTTC.

This clonotype was found a few times. J is TRBJ2-2 and V is TRBV6-5, with TRBD2 as a possible D gene (5 bases). Trimming left V 6 bases short and J 4 bases short, with 15 bases between. The germline CDR1 and CDR2 sequences are MNHEY and SVGAGI. The CDR3 runs to 15 residues. CDR3 protein: CASRPGVAGTGELFF. CDR3 DNA sequence: TGTGCCAGCAGACCCGGGGTGGCCGGCACCGGGGAGCTGTTTTTT.

This chain connects TRBV6-5 to TRBJ2-2, with TRBD1 identical over 7 bases. V dropped 7 bases and J dropped 8; count of bases not matched to a gene: 13. The CDR3 has 15 residues. CDR1 is MNHEY, CDR2 SVGAGI, per germline. In DNA, the CDR3 is TGTGCCAGCACCAGAGGACAGGCCCCTTTGGGGGAGCTGTTTTTT. Residues: CASTRGQAPLGELFF.

The V call is TRBV20-1, the J call TRBJ1-2; tentative D call: TRBD1 (5 bases). Germline CDR1 and CDR2: DFQATT and SNEGSKA (reference sequence). CDR3 length: 19 amino acids. V lost 2 bases and J 0 bases, leaving 25 bases between the germline ends. The CDR3, as DNA: TGCAGTGCTAGATCTTCCCCGGGGCAGGCAAATACAGCTAACTATGGCTACACCTTC. Translated: CSARSSPGQANTANYGYTF.

This rearrangement joins TRBV5-4 to TRBJ2-3, with TRBD2 matching 8 bases. The V gene's germline CDR1 is SGHNT and CDR2 YYREEE (reference sequence). The length of the CDR3 is 15 residues. V shed 4 bases and J 3 bases; nucleotides not matched to a gene: 7. CDR3 nucleotide sequence: TGTGCCAGCAGCACGCCGGGACTAGTGACAGATACGCAGTATTTT. It yields the protein CASSTPGLVTDTQYF.

CDR3: CASSLGPTGTRQPQHF. The CDR3, as DNA: TGTGCCAGCAGCTTGGGCCCCACAGGGACGAGGCAGCCCCAGCATTTT. The gene calls are TRBV7-2 and TRBJ1-5; D is perhaps TRBD1 (6 bases). The CDR3 has 16 amino acids. Germline V gene data show CDR1 as SGHTA and CDR2 as FQGNSA. Trimming took 3 bases from V and 7 from J, leaving 19 bases between them.

This clonotype has only a few counts. The chain links TRBV20-1 to TRBJ2-7; the D gene is possibly TRBD2 (6 bases). This CDR3 is 12 amino acids long. Trimming took off 6 bases at V and 2 bases at J, with 11 bases between the two ends. Germline CDR1 and CDR2: DFQATT and SNEGSKA (reference sequence). CDR3 coding DNA: TGCAGTGCCCCGGCGGGAACCTACGAGCAGTACTTC. Residues: CSAPAGTYEQYF.

The rearrangement links TRBV7-9 to TRBJ2-5; 7 bases map to TRBD2. CDR1 and CDR2 from the germline V gene are SEHNR and FQNEAQ (reference sequence). CDR3 length equals 15 residues. V shed 5 bases and J 2 bases; nucleotides not matched to a gene: 8. The CDR3 loop reads CASSPKEAGQETQYF. CDR3 sequence (DNA): TGTGCCAGCAGCCCTAAAGAAGCGGGGCAAGAGACCCAGTACTTC.